The 5 T cell receptor beta chains given below trace back to one sample, sequenced in a study of naive and memory T cell subsets. Study-wide points: A few larger clonotypes appeared in naive repertoires, especially CD8, possibly memory cells re-expressing CD45RA.

Antigen specificity for these receptors is unknown. An equimolar mix of two oligonucleotides served as the beta constant-region primer for TRBC1 and TRBC2. Nested alpha and beta constant-region primers with the SP2 primer drove four PCR rounds on ligated cDNA. TCRdb ran MiXCR on the UMI-ligation and nested PCR reads and lists one entry per CDR3 protein. The data show around 140,000 distinct CDR3 sequences, with approximately 21% seen just once and roughly 0.6% held by the top ten. The sequenced sample was naive CD8+ T cells from blood. Every receptor here comes from a human donor in good health.

The chain uses TRBV6-5 and TRBJ2-5; 7 nucleotides align to TRBD1. This CDR3 contains 13 residues. CDR1 is MNHEY and CDR2 is SVGAGI in the germline V gene. The trim removed 5 bases at V and 6 bases at J, leaving 6 bases unmatched. DNA for the CDR3: TGTGCCAGCAGTCCAGGGGGTTTCCAGACCCAGTACTTC. Translated: CASSPGGFQTQYF.

This clonotype was seen more than once but under ten times. The V and J genes are TRBV28 and TRBJ1-5; D is unclear. CDR1 is MDHEN and CDR2 is SYDVKM in the germline V gene. This CDR3 contains 12 residues. Trimming pared 3 bases from V and 3 bases from J, leaving 3 bases between. CDR3 residues: CASSFPNQPQHF. CDR3 bases: TGTGCCAGCAGTTTCCCCAATCAGCCCCAGCATTTT.

V is TRBV12-5 and J is TRBJ2-1; 11 bases agree with TRBD2. Germline values: CDR1 LGHNT, CDR2 FRNRAP. V was pared by 4 bases and J by 5 bases, with 7 bases of the junction left unmatched. The CDR3 spans 16 residues. The CDR3 DNA reads TGTGCTAGTGGTTACCATCCGGGACTAGCGGACAATGAGCAGTTCTTC. Translated: CASGYHPGLADNEQFF.

This clonotype appeared a few times. The rearrangement joins TRBV6-2 or TRBV6-3 to TRBJ2-7, with D maybe TRBD2 (8 bases). Germline V gene data show CDR1 as MNHEY and CDR2 as SVGEGT. This CDR3 comprises 19 residues. V lost 2 bases and J lost 3, with 26 bases in between. This CDR3 is CASSYGTDEIIAGFYEQYF. DNA of the CDR3: TGTGCCAGCAGTTACGGGACAGACGAGATTATAGCGGGATTCTACGAGCAGTACTTC.

The sample holds a few counts of this clonotype. The chain carries TRBV11-2 and TRBJ2-1; D uncertain. Germline CDR1 reads SGHAT; CDR2 reads FQNNGV. V gave up 5 bases and J gave up 10 bases, with 9 bases separating them. The CDR3 contains 11 residues. The CDR3 coding sequence is TGTGCCAGCAGCCCCAGCCAGGAGCAGTTCTTC. This translates into CASSPSQEQFF.